The 10 T cell receptor beta chains listed next were all sequenced from one sample in a study of blood T cell repertoires in COVID-19. Clones were sequenced by immunoSEQ multiplex PCR, and TCRdb holds only the in-frame ones, with some missing. The sample lists about 210,000 clones, 75% to 85% seen once, with about 13% in the top ten. The sample was peripheral blood. The origin of the receptors is a human donor in a cohort sampled during active COVID-19.

This sequence joins TRBV9 and TRBJ1-4, with 7 positions matching TRBD1. The V gene's germline CDR1 is SGDLS and CDR2 YYNGEE. The junction had 7 bases not matched to a gene; V was cut back by 4 bases and J by 4 bases. This CDR3 region has 15 residues. The CDR3 DNA reads TGTGCCAGCAGCCTCTGGACAGGAGATAATGAAAAACTGTTTTTT. The encoded protein is CASSLWTGDNEKLFF.

V is TRBV21-1 and J is TRBJ1-5; the table's D call, TRBD1, was not checked against the DNA. TRBV21-1 is flagged as a pseudogene. The length of the CDR3 is 18 residues. In DNA, the CDR3 is TGTGCCAGCAGCCATGTACAGGGGAAAGCGCCTAGCAATCAGCCCCAGCATTTT. Residues: CASSHVQGKAPSNQPQHF.

The chain is built from TRBV24-1 and TRBJ2-5; tentative D call: TRBD1 (6 bases). V lost 1 base, J lost 5 bases, and 13 bases lay in between. Germline V gene sequence: CDR1 KGHDR, CDR2 SFDVKD. The CDR3 is 15 amino acids. The CDR3 sequence is CATSDFTRGGETQYF. The CDR3 DNA is TGTGCCACCAGTGATTTCACCAGGGGCGGGGAGACCCAGTACTTC.

The rearrangement joins TRBV30 to TRBJ1-2; 7 bases agree with TRBD1. Germline assignment: CDR1 GTSNPN and CDR2 SVGIG (reference sequence). CDR3 length: 14 residues. With 0 bases clipped from V and 8 bases from J, the junction kept 9 bases outside the gene matches. The CDR3 sequence: CAWSVADRAGGYTF. The DNA of the CDR3 is TGTGCCTGGAGTGTAGCCGACAGGGCTGGCGGCTACACCTTC.

V usage is TRBV4-3 and J usage is TRBJ2-1, with TRBD1 identical over 9 bases. The CDR3 has 20 residues. The trim removed 3 bases at V and 7 bases at J, leaving 22 bases unmatched. The germline CDR1 and CDR2 sequences are LGHNA and YSLEER. CDR3 in amino acids: CASSHDNHRFGTGIGNEQFF. For the CDR3, the DNA is TGCGCCAGCAGCCACGATAACCACCGGTTTGGGACAGGGATTGGGAATGAGCAGTTCTTC.

This rearrangement joins TRBV9 to TRBJ1-5; D uncertain. Germline CDR1 is SGDLS and CDR2 is YYNGEE. The ends were cut back, 0 bases at V and 3 bases at J, with 13 bases in the middle. This CDR3 has 16 amino acids. The CDR3 nucleotides read TGTGCCAGCAGCGTAGATTCGGGTCTACTCAATCAGCCCCAGCATTTT. Its protein is CASSVDSGLLNQPQHF.

V usage is TRBV7-2 and J usage is TRBJ1-6, with unresolved D. V was shortened by 4 bases and J by 8 bases, with 9 bases between the two germline ends. The CDR3 loop spans 13 amino acids. Per germline, CDR1 SGHTA and CDR2 FQGNSA. CDR3 bases: TGTGCCAGCAGCTCAGGATCCTATTCACCCCTCCACTTT. Its protein is CASSSGSYSPLHF.

The chain combines TRBV29-1 with TRBJ1-1; tentative D call: TRBD1 (6 bases). The V gene lost 3 bases and the J gene lost 0 bases, with 11 bases spanning the gap. The CDR3 consists of 14 residues. CDR1 is SQVTM and CDR2 is ANQGSEA in the germline V gene. CDR3 in amino acids: CSVDVQGLNTEAFF. The CDR3 DNA reads TGCAGCGTTGATGTACAGGGATTGAACACTGAAGCTTTCTTT. The entire variable domain, with the rest obtained from reference TRBV29-1 and TRBJ1-1, is as follows: SAVISQKPSRDICQRGTSLTIQCQVDSQVTMMFWYRQQPGQSLTLIATANQGSEATYESGFVIDKFPISRPNLTFSTLTVSNMSPEDSSIYLCSVDVQGLNTEAFFGQGTRLTVV.

This clone has only a few counts. The rearrangement uses TRBV4-1 and TRBJ1-4; a weak D match, TRBD1 (5 bases). Trimming took 7 bases from V and 4 from J, leaving 19 bases between them. This CDR3 region has 16 residues. Germline V CDR1 and CDR2: MGHRA, YSYEKL. In DNA, the CDR3 is TGCGCCAGCACCCGACAGTGGGGCGCAGATAATGAAAAACTGTTTTTT. Translation gives CASTRQWGADNEKLFF.

The chain combines TRBV6-5 with TRBJ1-3; D uncertain. Germline values: CDR1 MNHEY, CDR2 SVGAGI. Trimming left V 10 bases short and J 0 bases short, with 10 bases between. The CDR3 is made up of 13 amino acids. The CDR3 region has the DNA TGTGCCACGACCCGGGTCTCTGGAAACACCATATATTTT. This codes for CATTRVSGNTIYF.